The present TCR beta chain was sequenced within a study of beta chain features in type 1 diabetes. Whole-study results and caveats: The influence of HLA type on TCRB rearrangement stayed undetermined.

V was pared by 4 bases and J by 3 bases, with 8 bases of the junction left unmatched. Germline lookup yields CDR1 SQVTM and CDR2 ANQGSEA. The CDR3 contains 15 residues. This clone was observed a handful of times. Antigen: not known. Expressed TCRB transcripts were sequenced, since all the RNA that had been isolated was reverse transcribed. Sequenced by immunoSEQ multiplex PCR; TCRdb stores in-frame clones only, minus some. The data show roughly 230,000 clones, roughly 9.6% seen once. This sequence joins TRBV29-1 and TRBJ1-2; 10 bases map to TRBD1. This TCR derives from a woman between 18 and 30 years old in good health. The sequenced sample consisted of naive CD4+ T cells from blood. CDR3: CSVATGTGDDYGYTF. CDR3 DNA sequence: TGCAGCGTTGCAACCGGGACAGGGGACGACTATGGCTACACCTTC.